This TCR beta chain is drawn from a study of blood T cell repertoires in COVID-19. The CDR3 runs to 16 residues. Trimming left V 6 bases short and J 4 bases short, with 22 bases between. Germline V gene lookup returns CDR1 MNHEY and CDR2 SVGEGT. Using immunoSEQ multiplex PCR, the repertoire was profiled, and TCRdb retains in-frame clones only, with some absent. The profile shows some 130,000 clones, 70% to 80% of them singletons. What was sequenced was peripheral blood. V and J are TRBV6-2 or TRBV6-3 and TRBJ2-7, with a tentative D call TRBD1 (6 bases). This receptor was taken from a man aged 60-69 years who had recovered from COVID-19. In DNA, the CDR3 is TGTGCCAGCAGCCTCACCCAGGCAGGGGCGGCTTACGAGCAGTACTTC. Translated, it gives CASSLTQAGAAYEQYF.